This TCR beta chain was identified during a study of blood T cell repertoires in COVID-19. Here immunoSEQ multiplex PCR was the method, and the copy in TCRdb shows in-frame clones only, minus some. The data show 150,000 or so clones, 65% to 90% seen once. This clone came up a few times. The ends lost 6 bases at V and 4 bases at J; junction bases unmatched: 6. Germline assignment: CDR1 SNHLY and CDR2 FYNNEI. This CDR3 has 15 amino acids. This clonotype was obtained from a woman in her sixties with COVID-19, enrolled during active disease. What was sequenced was peripheral blood. The chain uses TRBV2 and TRBJ2-1, with TRBD1 matching over 10 bases. The CDR3 DNA reads TGTGCCAGCAGAGACAGGGGGCTCAATTACAATGAGCAGTTCTTC. Translation gives CASRDRGLNYNEQFF. The variable domain in full, with the rest retrieved from reference TRBV2 and TRBJ2-1, is EPEVTQTPSHQVTQMGQEVILRCVPISNHLYFYWYRQILGQKVEFLVSFYNNEISEKSEIFDDQFSVERPDGSNFTLKIRSTKLEDSAMYFCASRDRGLNYNEQFFGPGTRLTVL.